One sample yielded the 16 T cell receptor beta chains listed below, sequenced in a study of technical replicates of blood from several donors. Method: immunoSEQ multiplex PCR; TCRdb's copy keeps in-frame clones and lacks some. The sample holds around 49,000 clones, about 96% seen once. The sequencing input was T cells isolated from PBMCs. The origin of the receptors is a human donor in good health.

The V call is TRBV6-6, the J call TRBJ2-7; tentative D call: TRBD1 (6 bases). Germline values: CDR1 MNHNY, CDR2 SVGAGI (reference sequence). V lost 5 bases, J lost 3 bases, and 14 bases lay in between. The CDR3 spans 14 residues. This CDR3 is CASSPSGQSYEQYF. The CDR3 nucleotides are TGTGCCAGCAGTCCCTCTGGACAGAGCTACGAGCAGTACTTC.

V and J are TRBV9 and TRBJ2-5; 7 bases map to TRBD2. This CDR3 contains 13 residues. The germline V gene has CDR1 SGDLS and CDR2 YYNGEE. Losses at the gene ends were 3 bases for V and 9 bases for J; bases not matched to a gene: 8. The CDR3 DNA reads as TGTGCCAGCAGCGGAGCGGGACGCGAGTCCCAGTACTTC. This codes for CASSGAGRESQYF.

The V call is TRBV29-1, the J call TRBJ2-7, with D perhaps matching TRBD2 (5 bases). V gave up 5 bases and J gave up 6 bases, with 17 bases separating them. The CDR3 covers 13 residues. Germline CDR1 reads SQVTM; CDR2 reads ANQGSEA. In DNA, the CDR3 is TGCAGCGTTTGGCCGGACTCCTCCGGCGAGCAGTACTTC. Its protein product is CSVWPDSSGEQYF.

The chain carries TRBV11-1 and TRBJ2-2; the D gene is possibly TRBD2 (6 bases). CDR1 and CDR2 from the germline V gene are SGHAT and FQDESV (reference sequence). With 2 bases removed from V and 5 bases from J, the gap between germline ends came to 15 bases. CDR3 size: 16 residues. CDR3 sequence: CASSLRSGGLTGELFF. The CDR3 DNA follows: TGTGCCAGCAGCTTAAGGTCCGGGGGACTTACCGGGGAGCTGTTTTTT.

This rearrangement joins TRBV6-5 to TRBJ1-2, with 7 positions matching TRBD1. V lost 7 bases to trimming and J lost 4 bases; unmatched junction nucleotides: 6. From germline, CDR1 is MNHEY and CDR2 SVGAGI. This CDR3 is built from 13 residues. CDR3: CASIQGSGYGYTF. The CDR3 DNA is TGTGCCAGCATACAGGGGTCGGGCTATGGCTACACCTTC.

The chain combines TRBV6-5 with TRBJ2-7; TRBD1 might be the D (6 bases). The V end was cut by 2 bases, the J end by 2 bases, with 10 bases between. CDR3 length: 14 amino acids. The germline V gene has CDR1 MNHEY and CDR2 SVGAGI. The CDR3 here is CASSYRGIAYEQYF. The CDR3 nucleotides read TGTGCCAGCAGTTACAGGGGGATTGCCTACGAGCAGTACTTC.

This clone came up a few times. The chain carries TRBV29-1 and TRBJ2-7; D not certain. The CDR3 runs to 13 residues. Per germline, CDR1 SQVTM and CDR2 ANQGSEA. V dropped 2 bases and J dropped 2 bases, with 10 bases sitting between them. The CDR3, as DNA: TGCAGCGTTGAACAGACTGCAACCTACGAGCAGTACTTC. Its translation is CSVEQTATYEQYF.

The chain is built from TRBV2 and TRBJ2-5; 7 bases agree with TRBD1. The germline gives CDR1 SNHLY, CDR2 FYNNEI. The V gene end was trimmed by 6 bases and the J gene end by 3 bases; junction bases not matched to a gene: 13. The CDR3 length is 16 residues. The CDR3 coding sequence is TGTGCCAGCAGCGAGGGACAGTTTACGCCCGAAGAGACCCAGTACTTC. Amino acids: CASSEGQFTPEETQYF.

The V gene is TRBV4-2, the J gene TRBJ2-3, with 10 nucleotides matching TRBD2. Germline lookup yields CDR1 LGHNA and CDR2 YNFKEQ. This CDR3 is 16 amino acids long. J was trimmed by 4 bases and V by 5 bases; bases with no gene match: 9. DNA for the CDR3: TGTGCCAGCAGCGCTCTAGCGGGAGCAGGGGCAGATACGCAGTATTTT. Amino acids: CASSALAGAGADTQYF.

This chain joins TRBV27 and TRBJ1-1; D might be TRBD1 (6 bases). This CDR3 has 14 residues. V gave up 4 bases and J gave up 1 base, with 10 bases separating them. Germline lookup yields CDR1 MNHEY and CDR2 SMNVEV (reference sequence). In DNA form, the CDR3 reads TGTGCCAGCAGTTCGGACAGCTGGAACACTGAAGCTTTCTTT. As protein: CASSSDSWNTEAFF.

Only one count was recorded for this clone. V and J are TRBV7-9 and TRBJ2-1; 11 bases map to TRBD2. Trimming cost V 5 bases and J 7 bases; bases outside gene matches: 7. The CDR3 loop spans 15 amino acids. CDR1 and CDR2 (germline): SEHNR, FQNEAQ (reference sequence). The CDR3 DNA sequence: TGTGCCAGCAGCCCAACTAGCGGGAGAGAGAATGAGCAGTTCTTC. Translated, it gives CASSPTSGRENEQFF.

V is TRBV30 and J is TRBJ1-1; 8 bases agree with TRBD1. The germline gives CDR1 GTSNPN, CDR2 SVGIG (reference sequence). This CDR3 is 12 amino acids long. V gave up 6 bases and J gave up 4 bases; unmatched junction bases: 4. The CDR3 sequence is CACDRGGTEAFF. CDR3 sequence (DNA): TGTGCCTGTGACAGGGGAGGCACTGAAGCTTTCTTT.

This clone was seen once. The chain employs TRBV7-9 and TRBJ2-1, with D possibly matching TRBD2 (6 bases). The CDR3 covers 16 residues. CDR1 is SEHNR and CDR2 is FQNEAQ in the germline V gene (reference sequence). Trimming removed 6 bases from V and 4 bases from J, with 19 bases in between. As DNA, the CDR3 is TGTGCCAGCAGTAAAAGTAGCGGCGGGAAGTACAATGAGCAGTTCTTC. Translation gives CASSKSSGGKYNEQFF.

The sample holds one count of this clone. V and J are TRBV4-1 and TRBJ1-4; 7 bases fit TRBD1. Germline CDR1 reads MGHRA; CDR2 reads YSYEKL. The CDR3 extends over 15 amino acids. With V trimmed by 0 bases and J by 8 bases, 6 bases remained unmatched. The CDR3 DNA sequence: TGCGCCAGCAGCCAAGATGGGTCCAGGGGGGAAAAACTGTTTTTT. It yields the protein CASSQDGSRGEKLFF.

This chain connects TRBV5-4 to TRBJ1-4; D is possibly TRBD1 (5 bases). The germline gives CDR1 SGHNT, CDR2 YYREEE (reference sequence). V was shortened by 4 bases and J by 8 bases, with 18 bases between the two germline ends. This CDR3 contains 15 residues. In DNA, the CDR3 is TGTGCCAGCAGCGCCCAGGGTGCGGTAACGGAAAAACTGTTTTTT. Its protein is CASSAQGAVTEKLFF.

The chain is built from TRBV7-9 and TRBJ2-7; TRBD2 agrees at 8 bases. The CDR3 contains 15 residues. The V and J ends lost 10 bases and 0 bases, in that order; junction bases with no gene match: 11. Germline loops: CDR1 SEHNR, CDR2 FQNEAQ (reference sequence). CDR3 residues: CATHNSGIPSYEQYF. The CDR3, as DNA: TGTGCCACCCATAATAGCGGGATCCCCTCCTACGAGCAGTACTTC.